This T cell receptor beta chain was observed in a study of CD8 T cells in ankylosing spondylitis. This clonotype was counted only a few times. Germline loops: CDR1 SGHVS, CDR2 FQNEAQ. The CDR3 loop spans 17 amino acids. Trimming at V came to 1 base and at J to 0 bases, leaving 6 bases not matched to a gene. TCRdb independently ran MiXCR on the 5' RACE reads; one entry per CDR3 protein. The sample holds some 39,000 distinct CDR3 sequences, 11% seen once. Material for sequencing was synovial fluid, either unsorted or a sorted T cell fraction (not recorded which). J is TRBJ2-3 and V is TRBV7-8; 8 bases align to TRBD2. This TCR came from a male donor with ankylosing spondylitis. CDR3 in DNA: TGTGCCAGCAGCTTAGGTTCTAGCGGGTTTAGCACAGATACGCAGTATTTT. It encodes CASSLGSSGFSTDTQYF.